This entry describes one TCR beta chain. TCRdb's copy holds only in-frame clones and misses some; the assay was immunoSEQ multiplex PCR. The profile covers some 43,000 clones, with more than 75% appearing a single time and more than 4% taken by the ten largest. The source of the sample is a study of blood T cell repertoires in COVID-19. Across the whole study: The cDNA or gDNA used as material had been derived from T cells, B-cell-depleted T cells, or PBMCs.

The CDR3 length is 16 residues. The junction had 9 bases not matched to a gene; V was cut back by 5 bases and J by 3 bases. Per the germline V gene, CDR1 is MDHEN and CDR2 is SYDVKM. V usage is TRBV28 and J usage is TRBJ2-7, with TRBD2 matching over 11 bases. Sequenced input: peripheral blood. This receptor was obtained from a human donor in a cohort sampled during active COVID-19. In DNA, the CDR3 is TGTGCCAGCAGTACAACCGGGACTAGCGGATTCTACGAGCAGTACTTC. As protein: CASSTTGTSGFYEQYF.